This T cell receptor beta chain comes out of a study of blood T cell repertoires in COVID-19. This CDR3 is 16 amino acids long. Germline loops: CDR1 KGHSH, CDR2 LQKENI. The V and J ends lost 3 bases and 5 bases respectively, with 17 bases between them. Measured with immunoSEQ multiplex PCR; TCRdb has only the in-frame clones, and not every one. The sample holds more than 110,000 clones, roughly 80% seen once. Sequencing was carried out using PBMCs or T cells enriched from blood (not recorded which). V and J are TRBV18 and TRBJ2-1, with D perhaps matching TRBD1 (8 bases). The source of this sequence is a woman aged 45-59 years who had recovered from COVID-19. The CDR3 spells CASSPRTGRGNNEQFF. DNA for the CDR3: TGTGCCAGCTCACCTCGGACAGGGAGGGGGAACAATGAGCAGTTCTTC.